This T cell receptor beta chain was captured by sequencing in a study of T-cell memory formation after mild COVID-19. Study context: There were largely donor-specific TCR clusters.

This clonotype was seen a handful of times. Antigen unknown. TCRdb reprocessed the 5' RACE reads with MiXCR, giving one entry per CDR3 protein. Of approximately 13,000 distinct CDR3 sequences listed, 15% to 20% are singletons. The CDR3 runs 15 residues. V was trimmed by 0 bases and J by 6 bases, leaving 15 bases between them. Germline V gene lookup returns CDR1 MNHEY and CDR2 SVGAGI. Study results and limitations: Nothing showed for sure that second-wave clones peaking on day 37 were SARS-CoV-2 specific. Detection of some responders pre-infection suggested pre-existing cross-reactive memory T cells participated. Clones which contracted sat mainly in CM and EM if CD4+, and in EMRA if CD8+.

The source of this sequence is a man younger than 30 who had mild COVID-19 (a few samples of this study predate the infection). Cell type and time point are not known. The sample was PBMCs or a T cell subset sorted from them (not recorded which). The J gene is TRBJ2-7, the V gene TRBV6-5; D is ambiguous. The CDR3: CASSYSNPPVGEQYF. Written as DNA, the CDR3 is TGTGCCAGCAGTTACTCGAACCCCCCGGTGGGCGAGCAGTACTTC.